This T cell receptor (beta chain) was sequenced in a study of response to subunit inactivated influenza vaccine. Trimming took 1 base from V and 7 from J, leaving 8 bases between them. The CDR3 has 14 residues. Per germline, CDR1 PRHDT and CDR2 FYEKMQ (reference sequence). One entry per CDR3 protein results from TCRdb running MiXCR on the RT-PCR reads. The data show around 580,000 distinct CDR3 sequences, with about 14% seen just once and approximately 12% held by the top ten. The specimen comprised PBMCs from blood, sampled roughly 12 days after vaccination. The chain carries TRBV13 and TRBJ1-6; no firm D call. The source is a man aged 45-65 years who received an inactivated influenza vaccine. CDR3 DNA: TGTGCCAGCAGCTTAGTGGGGATAAATTCACCCCTCCACTTT. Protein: CASSLVGINSPLHF. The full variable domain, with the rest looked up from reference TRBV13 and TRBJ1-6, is AAGVIQSPRHLIKEKRETATLKCYPIPRHDTVYWYQQGPGQDPQFLISFYEKMQSDKGSIPDRFSAQQFSDYHSELNMSSLELGDSALYFCASSLVGINSPLHFGNGTRLTVT.